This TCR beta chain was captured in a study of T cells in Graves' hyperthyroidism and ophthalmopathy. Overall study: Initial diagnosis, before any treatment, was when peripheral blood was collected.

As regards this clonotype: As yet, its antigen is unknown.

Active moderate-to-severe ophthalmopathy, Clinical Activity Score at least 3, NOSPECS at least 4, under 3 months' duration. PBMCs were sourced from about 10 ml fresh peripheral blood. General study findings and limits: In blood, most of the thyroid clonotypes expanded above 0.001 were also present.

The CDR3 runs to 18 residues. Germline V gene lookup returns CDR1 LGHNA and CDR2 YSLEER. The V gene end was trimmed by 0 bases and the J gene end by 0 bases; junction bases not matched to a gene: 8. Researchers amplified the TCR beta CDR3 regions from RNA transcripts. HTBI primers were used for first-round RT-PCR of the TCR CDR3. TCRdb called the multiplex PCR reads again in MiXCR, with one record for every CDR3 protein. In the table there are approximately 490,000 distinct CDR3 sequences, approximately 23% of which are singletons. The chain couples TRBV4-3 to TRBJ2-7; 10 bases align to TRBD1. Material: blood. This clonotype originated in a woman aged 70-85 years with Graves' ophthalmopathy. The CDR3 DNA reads TGCGCCAGCAGCCAAGAGTATCGGGGACAGGGGCTCTCCTACGAGCAGTACTTC. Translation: CASSQEYRGQGLSYEQYF.